The T cell receptor (beta chain) described here comes from a study of blood T cells in healthy people across ages (dated by TCRdb to between 2014 and 2016). Study-wide context: In model experiments, template switching captured roughly one uniquely barcoded TCR beta cDNA molecule for every two T cells. The study measured age-related changes in TCR beta repertoire diversity using deep sequencing normalized with unique cDNA molecular identifiers. Four age groups were formed from the donors: young (average about 15 years), middle-aged (more than 35), aged (about 68) and long-lived (roughly 88). To avoid experimental bias, donors of different ages were randomly spread across the sequencing lanes. Using the same blood draw, the study looked at two additional independent replicas of 1 million unique cDNA reads for two donors, one aged 18 to 30 and the other aged 80 or older. What the authors observed across the whole study: Because donor CMV infection status was unknown, age-related changes in expanded clonotypes were potentially confounded. As age increased, observed TCR beta diversity per million T cells dropped in a roughly linear way, and a significant reduction was already evident by age about 40. Estimates of total diversity based on one million sequenced T cells were regarded as lower bounds and as underestimates. Since profiling was done on bulk unsorted PBMCs, naive and antigen-experienced compartments could not be conclusively compared. Observed TCR beta diversity correlated strongly with the percentage of naive T cells measured by flow cytometry. Compared with the aged group, the long-lived group had more naive CD4+ T cells, fewer expanded clones and increased TCR diversity, a pattern suggesting age selection.

Library method: 5' RACE. TCRdb lists the instrument as Illumina HiSeq 2500. A second roughly 6 to 12 cycle PCR used a sample-barcoded 5' primer and a J-beta primer mix. A unique molecular identifier was introduced onto each TCR beta cDNA molecule by a template-switch 5' adaptor carrying 12 random nucleotides. Each sample yielded at least 3 million CDR3-containing paired-end reads. First-strand cDNA synthesis was performed from all RNA using the Mint cDNA synthesis kit, with priming by a TRBC-specific oligonucleotide. All cDNA was treated with uracil-DNA glycosylase and then went through a first 18-cycle PCR with the universal primers M1SS and BC2_uni_R. In the authors' own workflow: For normalization, 1 million high-quality reads, each with a distinct molecular identifier, were randomly selected from each sample. Instead of being binned into consensus sequences, reads that shared molecular identifiers were thrown out. MiTCR, set to a Q25 quality threshold and the strictest error-elimination algorithm, was used for CDR3 identification, clonotype clustering and error correction. Lower-bound total TCR beta diversity was estimated with a nonparametric unseen species model using Euler transformation. Using fastp trimming at Q25 and MiXCR clonotype assembly, TCRdb reanalyzed the public sequencing data and kept in-frame beta chains. Entries are consolidated by CDR3 protein sequence, retaining the most common genes and DNA. TCRdb, not the authors, supplied the V and J calls. For this sample the table gives 630,000 or so distinct CDR3 sequences, of which about 32% were detected only once. The ten biggest clones cover approximately 15% of the sample.

As concerns this clonotype: No antigen is known for it. Per-base quality was not reported, and no clone a single base away is much larger than it.

The germline ends are 12 bases apart after V is trimmed by 4 bases and J by 12 bases. From its cysteine to its phenylalanine, the CDR3 spans 12 amino acids. Only CDR3 DNA remains: 36 bases, in frame from the first base. The germline V gene (reference sequence) sets CDR1 to PRHDT and CDR2 to FYEKMQ. Systemically healthy Caucasian individuals from Russia, 35 to 40 in total and aged roughly 6 to 100 years, were included as donors. Each donor gave around 9.9 milliliters of peripheral blood, collected into EDTA-treated Vacutainer tubes. Ficoll-Paque density-gradient centrifugation was used to isolate PBMCs, with at least 6.5 million obtained per sample. Total RNA, at least 5 micrograms per sample, was extracted from PBMCs with Trizol reagent. The percentages of naive CD45RAhigh/CD27high T cells were determined by flow cytometry on a PBMC aliquot from every donor.

The sequence was obtained from a woman older than 75 in good health. Donor details come from another sample of the same person, matched by shared clones. The chain is made from TRBV13 and TRBJ1-4; the D gene is perhaps TRBD1, on 5 matching bases. The specimen was blood. The CDR3: CASSWDGRQLFF. The sequenced DNA: TGTGCCAGCAGCTGGGACGGTAGACAACTGTTTTTT.